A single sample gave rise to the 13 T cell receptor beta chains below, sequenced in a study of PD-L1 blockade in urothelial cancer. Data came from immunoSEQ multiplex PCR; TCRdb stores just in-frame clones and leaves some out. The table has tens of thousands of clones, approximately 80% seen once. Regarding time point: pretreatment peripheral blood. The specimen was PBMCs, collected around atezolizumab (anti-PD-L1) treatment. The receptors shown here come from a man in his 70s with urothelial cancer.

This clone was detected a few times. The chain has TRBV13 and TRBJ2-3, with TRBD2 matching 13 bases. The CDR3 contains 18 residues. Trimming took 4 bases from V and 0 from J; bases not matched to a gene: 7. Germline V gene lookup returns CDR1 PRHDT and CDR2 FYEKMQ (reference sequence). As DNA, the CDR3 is TGTGCCAGCAGCTACTATGGGACTAGCGGGGCTAGCACAGATACGCAGTATTTT. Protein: CASSYYGTSGASTDTQYF.

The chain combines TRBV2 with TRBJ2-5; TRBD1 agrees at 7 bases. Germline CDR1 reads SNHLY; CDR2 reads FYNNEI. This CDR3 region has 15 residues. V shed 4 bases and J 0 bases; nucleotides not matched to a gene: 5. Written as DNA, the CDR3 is TGTGCCAGCAGTGTTAGACAGGGTGACCAAGAGACCCAGTACTTC. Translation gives CASSVRQGDQETQYF.

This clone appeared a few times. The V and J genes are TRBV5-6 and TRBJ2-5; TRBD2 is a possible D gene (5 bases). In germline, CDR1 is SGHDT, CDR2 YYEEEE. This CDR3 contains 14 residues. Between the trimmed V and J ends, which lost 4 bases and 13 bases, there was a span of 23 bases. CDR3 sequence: CASSPGPGERLPYF. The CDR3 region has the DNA TGTGCCAGCAGCCCCGGGCCGGGCGAGCGGCTACCGTACTTC.

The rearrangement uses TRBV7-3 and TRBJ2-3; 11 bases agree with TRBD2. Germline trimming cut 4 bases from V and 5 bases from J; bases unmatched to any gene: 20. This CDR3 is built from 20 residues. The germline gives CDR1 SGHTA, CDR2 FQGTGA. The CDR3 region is CASSSRGPNRTSGYIDTQYF. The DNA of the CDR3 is TGTGCCAGCAGCTCTCGAGGACCCAATCGGACTAGCGGGTACATAGATACGCAGTATTTT.

The CDR3 protein is CASTSEGVYNEQFF. In nucleotides, the CDR3 is TGTGCCAGCACCTCCGAGGGAGTTTACAATGAGCAGTTCTTC. The V call is TRBV6-6, the J call TRBJ2-1; tentative D call: TRBD2 (5 bases). Trimming removed 7 bases at V and 4 bases at J, with 14 bases between. CDR1 is MNHNY and CDR2 is SVGAGI in the germline V gene (reference sequence). CDR3 size: 14 residues.

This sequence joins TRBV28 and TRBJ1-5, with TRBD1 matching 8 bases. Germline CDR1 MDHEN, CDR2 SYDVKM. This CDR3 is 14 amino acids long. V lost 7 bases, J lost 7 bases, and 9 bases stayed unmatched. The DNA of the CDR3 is TGTGCCAGCAATAACAGGGGGAGGATACAGCCCCAGCATTTT. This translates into CASNNRGRIQPQHF.

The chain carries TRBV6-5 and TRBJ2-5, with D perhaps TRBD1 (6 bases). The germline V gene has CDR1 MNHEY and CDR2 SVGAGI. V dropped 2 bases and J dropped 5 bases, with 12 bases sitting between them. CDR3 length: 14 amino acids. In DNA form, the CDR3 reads TGTGCCAGCAGTTACAGCGACAGGTGGGAGACCCAGTACTTC. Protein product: CASSYSDRWETQYF.

The CDR3 spells CASSAPRAVNTGELFF. DNA for the CDR3: TGTGCCAGCAGCGCCCCGAGGGCGGTCAACACCGGGGAGCTGTTTTTT. This chain links TRBV7-9 with TRBJ2-2; perhaps TRBD2 as D (5 bases). V lost 5 bases, J lost 2 bases, and 15 bases lay in between. This CDR3 is built from 16 residues. CDR1 is SEHNR and CDR2 is FQNEAQ in the germline V gene (reference sequence).

The CDR3 loop reads CASKGEGEQETQYF. The CDR3 DNA reads TGTGCCAGCAAGGGGGAGGGCGAGCAAGAGACCCAGTACTTC. This chain connects TRBV28 to TRBJ2-5; maybe TRBD2 (7 bases). The V and J ends lost 7 bases and 2 bases respectively, with 14 bases between them. This CDR3 is built from 14 residues. CDR1 is MDHEN and CDR2 is SYDVKM in the germline V gene.

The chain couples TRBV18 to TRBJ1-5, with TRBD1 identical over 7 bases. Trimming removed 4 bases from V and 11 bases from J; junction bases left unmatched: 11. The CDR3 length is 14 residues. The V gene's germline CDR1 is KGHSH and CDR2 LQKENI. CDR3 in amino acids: CASSQGQALGAQHF. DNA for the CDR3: TGTGCCAGCTCACAAGGACAGGCTCTCGGGGCCCAGCATTTT.

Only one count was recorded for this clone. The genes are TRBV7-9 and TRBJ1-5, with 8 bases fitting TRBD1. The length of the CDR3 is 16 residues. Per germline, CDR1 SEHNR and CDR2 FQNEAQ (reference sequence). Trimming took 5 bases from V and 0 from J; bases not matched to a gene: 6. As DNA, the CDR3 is TGTGCCAGCAGCCACACAACAGGGGGTAGCAATCAGCCCCAGCATTTT. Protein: CASSHTTGGSNQPQHF.

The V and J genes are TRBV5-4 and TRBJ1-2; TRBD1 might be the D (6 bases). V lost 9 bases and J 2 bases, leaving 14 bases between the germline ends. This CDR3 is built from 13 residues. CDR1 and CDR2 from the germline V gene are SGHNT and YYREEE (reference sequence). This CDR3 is CATQDRNNYGYTF. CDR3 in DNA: TGTGCCACCCAGGACAGAAACAACTATGGCTACACCTTC.

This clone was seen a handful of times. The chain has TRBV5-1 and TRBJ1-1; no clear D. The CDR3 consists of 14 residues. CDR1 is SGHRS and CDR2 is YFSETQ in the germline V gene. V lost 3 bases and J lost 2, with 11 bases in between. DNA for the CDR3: TGCGCCAGCAGCTCGAAACAGAGAAACACTGAAGCTTTCTTT. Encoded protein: CASSSKQRNTEAFF.